This T cell receptor beta chain emerged from a study of cytomegalovirus exposure and HLA in healthy donors (dated by TCRdb to 2016 to 2017). About the full investigation: In an earlier analysis of under 600 of the donors, around 300 Gb of sequence data and approximately 100 million unique TCR beta sequences from roughly 200 million T cells were reported. An early release covering just under 650 HLA-typed donors comprised about 300 gigabases of sequencing data and tens of millions of unique TCR sequences. Of the 300 to 500 genotyped donors, approximately 80% were placed in the genetic ancestry cluster associated with self-reported Caucasian donors. The study aimed to test whether cataloging public T cell receptors could reveal signatures of past pathogen exposure. The study profiled the T cell repertoires of hundreds of subjects by immunosequencing and related them to cytomegalovirus serostatus. A separate validation cohort of over a hundred different subjects was used in addition to the roughly 670-subject first cohort. To predict cytomegalovirus infection status, the study combined high-throughput TCR immunosequencing, statistical association of individual TCRs with disease status, and machine learning. A later analysis re-examined previously published TCR beta repertoires from about 670 donors and added high-resolution HLA genotyping to investigate patterns of TCR occurrence. In the later analysis, no new phenotypic data were used to find candidate immune exposures; instead, reliance was placed on TCR beta sequences and their occurrence across donors. In an earlier analysis of 587 of the donors, high-throughput TCR beta sequencing was used to judge whether each TCR beta V gene segment behaved as functional or pseudogenic. Donor age, sex, ethnicity and CMV serostatus were collected together with the repertoire data. A later genetic analysis took genome-wide SNP genotypes for about 55% of the roughly 700 donors and used that subset as a discovery cohort. All discovery cohort repertoires had been generated on a single sequencing platform. Both class I and class II loci were covered by HLA typing, at four-digit resolution. The number of donors typed differed by locus, with about 629-640 for A, B, C, DRB1 and DQB1, over 500 for DQA1, under 610 for DPA1, and under 490 for DPB1. Roughly 5 DR-DQ haplotypes were handled as single units for association and clustering, since linkage in the cohort was strong. Across 398 genotyped donors of the cohort, an average of roughly 200,000 unique TCR beta nucleotide sequences per donor were sequenced, and roughly a sixth of those sequences were non-productive. Study-wide findings and limitations: Correlated functional status among segregating V segments might reflect linkage disequilibrium, but an unknown experimental factor could not be ruled out. Because HLA typing was missing for some donors at each locus, association tests included only the typed subset. CMV serostatus was the only immune exposure information available for the cohort. This cohort had only TCR beta chains sequenced, and the lack of alpha or paired-chain data limited which features could be detected. In a later genetic analysis, fewer N-insertions in productive TCRs were reported among donors in an Asian-associated ancestry cluster than the 666-donor mean. In a later analysis, HLA-associated TCR beta chains were found to be more clonally expanded and to have lower generation probabilities than equally common non-associated chains. Three of the identified cytomegalovirus-associated TCR beta chains were confirmed in vitro to be specific for cytomegalovirus antigens. The presence/absence analyses assumed that sequencing depth was roughly uniform across donors, and that assumption may not be true. Because counts were too low, 15 to 20 rarely observed V segments, including chromosome 9 orphons, were left out of the earlier analysis of some 640 of the donors. A further reported finding was that TCR beta sequences accurately predicted the HLA-A and HLA-B alleles for most subjects in the first cohort. In a later analysis, several top co-occurrence clusters were reported to appear linked to parvovirus B19, influenza, CMV and Epstein-Barr virus. The classifier was reported to diagnose cytomegalovirus status with high specificity and sensitivity in both the original cohort and the validation cohort. The authors suggested that the approach could potentially be generalized to other disease states and immunological phenotypes. V-gene and J-gene trimming of TCR beta chains was associated with a missense DCLRE1C variant in a later genetic analysis, and the association was replicated in an independent cohort. The study gave a list of 150 to 200 TCR beta chains associated with cytomegalovirus. In a later analysis, TCR association rates were found to vary across HLA loci, with the most associated TCRs seen for DRB1 alleles and the fewest for HLA-C alleles. A cluster of highly shared sequence variants was judged likely to represent a technical artifact of the sequencing pipeline. In an earlier analysis of approximately 590 of the donors, most TCR beta V segments appeared in productive rearrangements about 90% or about 30% of the time, broadly matching IMGT annotations. The 87-base-pair reads could not distinguish some IMGT-functional V segments, including TRBV6-2 and TRBV6-3, so those segments were excluded. A later analysis found that most CMV-associated TCR beta chains appeared HLA-restricted, with HLA associations seemingly driven largely by CMV exposure. Strong co-occurrence of HLA alleles, especially DR and DQ, made assigning TCR associations to individual alleles difficult. In a later analysis, some 18,000 TCR beta sequences were associated with specific HLA alleles at a false discovery rate of 0.05. Across donors, most TCR sequences were observed very rarely, whereas some public TCRs were present in many individuals.

The junction shows trimming of 5 bases on V and 1 base on J, plus 12 bases between the germline ends. Measured from the cysteine to the phenylalanine, the CDR3 is 15 residues long. Of all the DNA, just the CDR3 is kept, 45 bases in frame from base 1. Sequences SEHNR (CDR1) and FQNEAQ (CDR2) are obtained from the germline V gene (reference sequence). Libraries were built with the immunoSEQ multiplex PCR assay. For the multiplex PCR, a mixture combining 60 forward primers for TCR Vbeta segments and 13 reverse primers for TCR Jbeta segments was used. Amplification of the CDR3 region of rearranged TCR beta genes was performed with a multiplex PCR assay on genomic DNA. On the Illumina HiSeq System, the amplified TCR beta libraries were sequenced as 87-base-pair reads. As for how the authors treated the data: Across the 670 or so repertoires, a later analysis counted tens of millions of unique TCR beta chains, roughly 11 million of which were shared by at least two donors. To remove PCR and sequencing errors, raw reads were error-corrected and collapsed into unique sequences using a nearest-neighbor algorithm that merged closely related sequences. V, D and J gene segments were assigned by aligning CDR3 sequences to IMGT reference sequences. For a sequence to be retained, a match of at least six nucleotides was required to both a V gene segment and a J gene segment. A rearrangement counted as productive if the CDR3 had no stop codons and remained in frame with V and J, and every other rearrangement counted as non-productive. CDR3 was defined by IMGT convention, running from the second conserved V-encoded cysteine to the conserved J-encoded phenylalanine. The earlier analysis of about 590 of the donors excluded sequences that lacked an unambiguous match to a single V gene segment. An earlier analysis of about 600 of the donors called V segments functional above 56.7% productive rearrangements and segregating when the between-donor standard deviation exceeded 5%. A statistical classification framework was developed to diagnose cytomegalovirus status using the catalog of TCR beta chain sequences. In a later analysis, TCR nucleotide sequences were compared against IMGT/GENE-DB human TR gene sequences so that V and J genes could be assigned. The TCRdist pipeline was used in a later analysis to assign CDR3 sequences and most-parsimonious VDJ recombination scenarios. In a later analysis, each TCR beta chain was defined by its CDR3 amino acid sequence together with its V-gene family, and reads without a unique V-gene family were excluded. A later analysis removed 592 highly shared, low-generation-probability nucleotide sequences to deal with suspected cross-contamination and a sequencing artifact. In a later analysis, a clonal expansion index was calculated for each public chain from normalized within-repertoire ranks of inferred template counts. A later analysis computed generation probabilities with a VDJ recombination model fitted to out-of-frame rearrangements, and checked the results against IGoR. A later analysis scored TCR-TCR, TCR-HLA and TCR-CMV co-occurrence with hypergeometric tests, applying a repertoire-size bias correction to TCR pairs. In a later analysis, false discovery rates were estimated by permuting HLA or CMV assignments 20 times. A later analysis grouped co-occurring TCRs with DBSCAN, adding TCRdist sequence similarity when clustering within HLA-allele-positive subsets. For co-occurrence clustering, repertoires with fewer than 30,000 or more than 120,000 public chains were excluded, along with 4 to 6 repertoires with anomalous nucleotide sharing. TCRdb's version of the immuneACCESS table is confined to in-frame rearrangements and falls short of the full clone set. An unresolved V gene accounts for under half of the shortfall where checked; the remainder is of unknown origin. V and J calls plus clone size are reproduced from that table; the DNA served to infer D and trimming. This sample comprises 100,000 to 150,000 clones, about 81% of them detected only once. The top ten clonotypes cover approximately 1% of the sample.

In total, 600 or so healthy bone marrow donors made up the cohort. At the time of sampling, all cohort members were nominally healthy, though unrecorded immune exposures were likely present. The donor was CMV seronegative and belonged to the group of 350 or so seronegative cohort members. A peripheral blood sample was collected from each donor, and TCR beta sequencing was performed on peripheral blood mononuclear cells. Genomic DNA was extracted from the blood cell samples with the Qiagen DNeasy Blood Extraction Kit. Comments on this clone: What antigen it recognizes has not been identified. Base qualities were left out, and no much larger clone turns up one base away.

The sequenced material came from PBMCs. The TCR originated in a woman in her 30s in good health and CMV-seronegative. The sequence is built from TRBV7-9 and TRBJ2-1, with the D gene uncertain. The CDR3 region reads CASSPVTPSYNEQFF. Read as DNA, the sequence is TGTGCCAGCAGCCCGGTGACTCCTTCCTACAATGAGCAGTTCTTC.